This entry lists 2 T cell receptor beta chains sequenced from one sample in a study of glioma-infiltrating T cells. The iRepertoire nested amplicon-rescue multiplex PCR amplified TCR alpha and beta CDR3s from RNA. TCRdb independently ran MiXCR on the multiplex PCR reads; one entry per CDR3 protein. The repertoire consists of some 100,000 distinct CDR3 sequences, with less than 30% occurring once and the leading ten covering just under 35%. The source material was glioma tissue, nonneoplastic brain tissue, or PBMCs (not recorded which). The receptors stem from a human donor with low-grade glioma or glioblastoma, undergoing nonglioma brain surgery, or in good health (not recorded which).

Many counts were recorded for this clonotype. CDR3 coding DNA: TGCAGTGCTTCTCCAGAGTACCAACCGTATTTT. Translation gives CSASPEYQPYF. The V and J genes are TRBV20-1 and TRBJ2-3, with D unclear. This CDR3 comprises 11 residues. Germline CDR1 reads DFQATT; CDR2 reads SNEGSKA (reference sequence). V lost 5 bases and J 14 bases, leaving 17 bases between the germline ends.

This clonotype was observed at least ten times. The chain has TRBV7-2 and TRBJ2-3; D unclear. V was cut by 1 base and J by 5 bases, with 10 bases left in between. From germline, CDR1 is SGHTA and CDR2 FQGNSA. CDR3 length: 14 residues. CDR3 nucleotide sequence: TGTGCCAGCAGCTTAGATCTGGGATTAGATACGCAGTATTTT. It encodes CASSLDLGLDTQYF.